This section outlines one T cell receptor beta chain sequence together with its context. Measured with immunoSEQ multiplex PCR; TCRdb has only the in-frame clones, and not every one. The sample yields about 540,000 clones, more than 75% seen once. These data come from a study of shared T cell receptors in the human thymus. V was shortened by 0 bases and J by 4 bases, with 12 bases between the two germline ends. The CDR3 length is 14 residues. Germline V lookup: CDR1 GTSNPN, CDR2 SVGIG (reference sequence). This sample also belongs to another study, concerning human thymus T cells. From that study: Resections from corrective heart surgery supplied the thymus tissue.

The sequence came from a boy under two years old with a congenital heart defect. The rearrangement joins TRBV30 to TRBJ1-1; weak D call: TRBD1 (5 bases). The sample comprised thymocytes. The CDR3 reads CAWSVPGGTTEAFF. The CDR3 DNA reads TGTGCCTGGAGTGTACCAGGAGGGACCACTGAAGCTTTCTTT.